Listed here is a single T cell receptor beta chain. The antigen is undetermined. This entry belongs to a study of T cell responses to AZD1222 COVID-19 vaccine. Study conclusions and caveats: Only six individuals given AZD1222 were seropositive at baseline. Repertoires were obtained only post-peak T cell response. Clonal diversity may have been underestimated, and the donors were mostly white British, with more females than males. Targets within unmutated variant regions were reportedly found for nearly half of spike-specific TCRs.

Repertoires were generated with immunoSEQ multiplex PCR, while TCRdb's copy carries only in-frame clones and drops some. The top ten clones hold around 1.7% of a sample with about 210,000 clones, approximately 94% of them seen once. V shed 4 bases and J shed 7 bases, with 10 bases lying between them. Germline CDR1 SEHNR, CDR2 FQNEAQ (reference sequence). This CDR3 contains 13 residues. The sequence derives from an adult who received the MenACWY meningococcal vaccine as a control. The input for sequencing was peripheral blood, taken 28 days after the second dose of the MenACWY control vaccine. This sequence joins TRBV7-9 and TRBJ1-4, with D possibly being TRBD1 (5 bases). CDR3: CASSSRGGEKLFF. CDR3 nucleotides: TGTGCCAGCAGCTCACGGGGCGGTGAAAAACTGTTTTTT.